This TCR beta chain was sequenced for a study of CD8 T cells in ankylosing spondylitis. Broader study findings: A TCR beta motif of eight highly homologous variants appeared characteristic of ankylosing spondylitis blood.

Germline lookup yields CDR1 LGHNA and CDR2 YNFKEQ. V shed 4 bases and J shed 2 bases, with 6 bases lying between them. The CDR3 has 14 residues. This clonotype has a handful of counts. Its target is unknown. TCRdb re-derived calls from the 5' RACE reads in MiXCR, one entry per CDR3 protein. The sample lists more than 500,000 distinct CDR3 sequences, 5.3% occurring once. Specimen: blood, either unsorted or a sorted T cell fraction (not recorded which). This clonotype was sampled from a male donor with ankylosing spondylitis. This chain joins TRBV4-2 and TRBJ2-6; D is perhaps TRBD2 (5 bases). For the CDR3, the DNA is TGTGCCAGCAGCCGAGGGACTGGGGCCAACGTCCTGACTTTC. It yields the protein CASSRGTGANVLTF.